Listed here is a single T cell receptor beta chain. This same CDR3 is encoded by further DNA sequences in the sample. The sample originates from a study of blood T cell repertoires in COVID-19. Participant-reported clinical history was the basis for cohort assignment. Libraries were prepared by immunoSEQ multiplex PCR; TCRdb keeps only in-frame clonotypes and omits some of them. The data show about 240,000 clones, with roughly 80% seen just once and around 3.3% held by the top ten. Specimen: PBMCs or T cells enriched from blood (not recorded which). The TCR comes from a woman aged 40 to 49 who had been exposed to COVID-19.

This CDR3 reads CASSPGVNTEAFF. In DNA form, the CDR3 reads TGTGCCAGCAGTCCAGGGGTCAACACTGAAGCTTTCTTT. The chain joins TRBV6-5 to TRBJ1-1; D perhaps matches TRBD1 (6 bases). The CDR3 extends over 13 amino acids. Germline V gives CDR1 MNHEY, CDR2 SVGAGI. The V gene lost 5 bases and the J gene lost 2 bases, with 9 bases spanning the gap.